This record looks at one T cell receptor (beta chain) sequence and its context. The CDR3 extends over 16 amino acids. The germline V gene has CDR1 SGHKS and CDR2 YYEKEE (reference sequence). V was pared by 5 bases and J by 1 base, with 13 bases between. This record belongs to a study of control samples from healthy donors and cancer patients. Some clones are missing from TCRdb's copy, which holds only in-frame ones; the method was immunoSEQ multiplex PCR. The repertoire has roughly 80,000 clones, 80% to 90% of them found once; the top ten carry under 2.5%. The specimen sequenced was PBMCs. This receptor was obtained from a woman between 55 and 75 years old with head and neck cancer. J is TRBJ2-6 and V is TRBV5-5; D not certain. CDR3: CASRAFLGSGANVLTF. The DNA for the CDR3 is TGTGCCAGCAGAGCTTTTTTGGGTTCTGGGGCCAACGTCCTGACTTTC.